Below, 18 T cell receptor beta chains from the same sample are listed, as sequenced in a study of T cell repertoires in cytomegalovirus infection. TCRdb itself ran the reads through MiXCR, one entry per CDR3 protein. The sample includes hundreds of thousands of distinct CDR3 sequences, over 20% seen only once; the top ten take 15% to 20%. Sequencing was carried out using CD8+ T cells from PBMCs. The receptors here all came from a human donor in good health (CMV status not recorded). Some clones in this sample may be carry-over from other donors' samples.

This clonotype was counted only a few times. The chain has TRBV5-1 and TRBJ2-1; D gene ambiguous. The CDR3 is made up of 15 amino acids. Germline CDR1 SGHRS, CDR2 YFSETQ. Trimming shortened V by 0 bases and J by 4 bases, and 11 bases separated the two germline ends. CDR3 in DNA: TGCGCCAGCAGCTTGGCCGTAGGTTCTTACAATGAGCAGTTCTTC. It codes for CASSLAVGSYNEQFF.

The rearrangement uses TRBV7-9 and TRBJ2-3; weak D call: TRBD2 (6 bases). Germline V gene data show CDR1 as SEHNR and CDR2 as FQNEAQ (reference sequence). This CDR3 comprises 15 residues. Between the trimmed V and J ends, which lost 6 bases and 1 base, there was a span of 14 bases. CDR3 protein: CASSRRDERTDTQYF. The CDR3 DNA sequence: TGTGCCAGCAGTCGGAGGGACGAACGCACAGATACGCAGTATTTT.

This clonotype turned up a few times. This chain uses TRBV27 with TRBJ2-5; TRBD1 aligns across 7 bases. The CDR3 loop spans 18 amino acids. V lost 6 bases and J lost 2; bases outside the gene matches: 18. CDR1 and CDR2 from the germline V gene are MNHEY and SMNVEV (reference sequence). The CDR3 loop is CASSAEGAGGRLQETQYF. The CDR3 nucleotides are TGTGCCAGCAGCGCCGAGGGGGCAGGAGGCCGCCTGCAAGAGACCCAGTACTTC.

In regard to this clonotype: A much larger clone differs from this one at a single base, so this may be a read error. This sequence joins TRBV7-3 and TRBJ2-7; TRBD2 matches at 9 bases. The junction had 11 bases not matched to a gene; V was cut back by 5 bases and J by 6 bases. The CDR3 is made up of 15 amino acids. The germline V gene has CDR1 SGHTA and CDR2 FQGTGA. The CDR3: CASSVSGGGHVEQYF. CDR3 sequence (DNA): TGTGCCAGCAGCGTTAGCGGGGGCGGACATGTCGAGCAGTACTTC.

In this sample, this clonotype turned up a few times. The V and J genes are TRBV7-3 and TRBJ2-3; D is tentatively TRBD1 or TRBD2 (5 bases each). CDR1 and CDR2 (germline): SGHTA, FQGTGA. The CDR3 has 17 residues. V was shortened by 5 bases and J by 4 bases, with 22 bases between the two germline ends. CDR3 bases: TGTGCCAGCAGCCCCTGGGAGCGGTCAGGGCCCCCAGATACGCAGTATTTT. Amino acids: CASSPWERSGPPDTQYF. Looking up the rest from reference TRBV7-3 and TRBJ2-3 gives the full variable domain: GAGVSQTPSNKVTEKGKYVELRCDPISGHTALYWYRQSLGQGPEFLIYFQGTGAADDSGLPNDRFFAVRPEGSVSTLKIQRTERGDSAVYLCASSPWERSGPPDTQYFGPGTRLTVL.

V and J are TRBV7-9 and TRBJ2-7, with 7 bases that match TRBD1. The ends lost 5 bases at V and 3 bases at J; junction bases unmatched: 10. CDR3 size: 15 residues. Germline-derived CDR1 and CDR2 are SEHNR and FQNEAQ (reference sequence). CDR3 protein: CASSLTTGKSYEQYF. In nucleotides, the CDR3 is TGTGCCAGCAGCCTAACGACAGGGAAAAGCTACGAGCAGTACTTC.

The chain joins TRBV2 to TRBJ2-2, with D unclear. The V gene lost 4 bases and the J gene lost 6 bases, with 6 bases spanning the gap. CDR1 and CDR2 (germline): SNHLY, FYNNEI. The CDR3 consists of 12 residues. Here the CDR3 reads CASSVLAGELFF. DNA for the CDR3: TGTGCCAGCAGTGTGCTGGCCGGGGAGCTGTTTTTT.

This clonotype was picked up a small number of times. This chain connects TRBV27 to TRBJ2-3, with a tentative D call TRBD2 (5 bases). CDR1 is MNHEY and CDR2 is SMNVEV in the germline V gene (reference sequence). Trimming shortened V by 0 bases and J by 6 bases, and 10 bases separated the two germline ends. The CDR3 totals 14 residues. The CDR3 DNA is TGTGCCAGCAGTTTATCGATAAGAGGGGATACGCAGTATTTT. It encodes CASSLSIRGDTQYF.

The chain recombines TRBV7-3 with TRBJ2-1; 10 nucleotides agree with TRBD2. Germline trimming cut 3 bases from V and 3 bases from J; bases unmatched to any gene: 8. This CDR3 region has 17 residues. CDR1 and CDR2 (germline): SGHTA, FQGTGA. The chain's CDR3 is CASSFGIKRGGYNEQFF. CDR3 nucleotides: TGTGCCAGCAGCTTTGGGATCAAGCGGGGGGGCTACAATGAGCAGTTCTTC.

This clonotype occurred a few times. The chain has TRBV19 and TRBJ2-1, with D perhaps matching TRBD1 (5 bases). The germline V gene encodes CDR1 LNHDA and CDR2 SQIVND (reference sequence). Trimming cost V 11 bases and J 6 bases, with 11 bases left between them. The CDR3 length is 11 residues. The CDR3 is CAAAQGNEQFF. The DNA of the CDR3 is TGTGCCGCCGCCCAGGGCAATGAGCAGTTCTTC.

The chain joins TRBV6-6 to TRBJ2-1; TRBD2 is a possible D gene (7 bases). Looked up from germline, CDR1 is MNHNY and CDR2 is SVGAGI (reference sequence). V was shortened by 4 bases and J by 4 bases, with 14 bases between the two germline ends. This CDR3 region has 15 residues. The CDR3 bases are TGTGCCAGCAGTTGGGACAACGGGGGGTACAATGAGCAGTTCTTC. This translates into CASSWDNGGYNEQFF.

This clonotype turned up a few times. This chain connects TRBV28 to TRBJ2-7; the D gene could be TRBD1 or TRBD2 (6 bases each). The CDR3 length is 16 residues. V lost 6 bases and J lost 2, with 20 bases in between. Germline-derived CDR1 and CDR2 are MDHEN and SYDVKM. The CDR3 reads CASRRRGAVTTYEQYF. CDR3 DNA: TGTGCCAGCAGGCGAAGGGGGGCAGTAACGACCTACGAGCAGTACTTC.

On this clonotype itself: It may be a read error: a sequence one base away is much more abundant. This chain links TRBV7-8 with TRBJ2-7, with a tentative D call TRBD1 (5 bases). The CDR3 is made up of 14 amino acids. Germline V gene lookup returns CDR1 SGHVS and CDR2 FQNEAQ. The germline V and J ends were trimmed by 5 bases and 1 base, with 12 bases remaining between them. The CDR3 sequence: CASSIGAHSYEQYF. CDR3 DNA: TGTGCCAGCAGCATAGGGGCCCATTCCTACGAGCAGTACTTC.

This clonotype was counted many times. The V gene is TRBV7-2, the J gene TRBJ2-3; D is undetermined. The V and J ends lost 5 bases and 5 bases respectively, with 8 bases between them. CDR3 size: 12 residues. CDR1 and CDR2 from the germline V gene are SGHTA and FQGNSA. CDR3 in amino acids: CASSLSLDTQYF. CDR3 DNA: TGTGCCAGCAGCCTCTCTCTAGATACGCAGTATTTT.

This clonotype has at least ten counts. The chain combines TRBV7-2 with TRBJ2-7; D not resolved. V shed 4 bases and J shed 4 bases, with 14 bases lying between them. The germline gives CDR1 SGHTA, CDR2 FQGNSA. The CDR3 sequence is 14 residues long. The CDR3 here is CASSSVGSSYEQYF. DNA for the CDR3: TGTGCCAGCAGCTCCGTCGGGTCGTCGTACGAGCAGTACTTC.

This chain's CDR3 is CATSRDMAQGSTF. CDR3 bases: TGTGCCACCAGCAGAGATATGGCCCAGGGGTCTACCTTC. This sequence joins TRBV15 and TRBJ1-2, with D possibly TRBD1 on 6 matching bases. The CDR3 is 13 residues long. With 0 bases removed from V and 14 bases from J, the gap between germline ends came to 16 bases. From germline, CDR1 is LNHNV and CDR2 YYDKDF (reference sequence).

In the case of this clonotype: Since a much larger clone is just one base distant, this may be a read error. The chain employs TRBV11-1 and TRBJ2-1, with D tentatively TRBD2 (5 bases). The germline V and J ends were trimmed by 5 bases and 9 bases, with 14 bases remaining between them. In germline, CDR1 is SGHAT, CDR2 FQDESV (reference sequence). There are 13 residues in the CDR3. The CDR3 is CASSRGLLSEQFF. The CDR3 region has the DNA TGTGCCAGCAGCCGCGGACTCCTCAGTGAGCAGTTCTTC.

The chain employs TRBV20-1 and TRBJ2-3; D is tentatively TRBD1 or TRBD2 (5 bases each). CDR1 and CDR2 (germline): DFQATT, SNEGSKA (reference sequence). CDR3 length equals 16 residues. Deletions cut 5 bases from V and 3 bases from J, with 21 bases between. The CDR3 DNA sequence: TGCAGTGCTTTCCTACCGGGACCCGCGAGAACAGATACGCAGTATTTT. Encoded protein: CSAFLPGPARTDTQYF.